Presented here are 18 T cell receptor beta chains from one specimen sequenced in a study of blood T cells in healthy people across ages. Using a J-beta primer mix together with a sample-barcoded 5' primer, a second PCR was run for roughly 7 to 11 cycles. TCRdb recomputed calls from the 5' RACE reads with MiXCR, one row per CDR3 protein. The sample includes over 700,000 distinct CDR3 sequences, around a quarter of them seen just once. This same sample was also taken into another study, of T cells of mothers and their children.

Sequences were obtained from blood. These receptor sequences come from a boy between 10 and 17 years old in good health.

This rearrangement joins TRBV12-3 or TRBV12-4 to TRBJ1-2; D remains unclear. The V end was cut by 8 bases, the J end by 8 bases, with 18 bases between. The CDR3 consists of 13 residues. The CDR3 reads CASLPSGDWGYTF. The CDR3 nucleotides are TGTGCCAGCCTACCGTCCGGAGACTGGGGCTACACCTTC.

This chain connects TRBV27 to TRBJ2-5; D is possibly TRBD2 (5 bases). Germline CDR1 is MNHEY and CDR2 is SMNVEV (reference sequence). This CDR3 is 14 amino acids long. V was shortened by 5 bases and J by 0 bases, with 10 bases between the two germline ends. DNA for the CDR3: TGTGCCAGCAGTCCTCTGGAGGACCAAGAGACCCAGTACTTC. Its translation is CASSPLEDQETQYF.

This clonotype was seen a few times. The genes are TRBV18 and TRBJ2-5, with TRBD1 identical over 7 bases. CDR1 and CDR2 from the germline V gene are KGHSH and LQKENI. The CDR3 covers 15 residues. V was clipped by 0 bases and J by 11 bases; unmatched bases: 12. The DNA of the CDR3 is TGTGCCAGCTCACCACCCACAAGACAGGGAAGTGAGCAGTACTTC. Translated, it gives CASSPPTRQGSEQYF.

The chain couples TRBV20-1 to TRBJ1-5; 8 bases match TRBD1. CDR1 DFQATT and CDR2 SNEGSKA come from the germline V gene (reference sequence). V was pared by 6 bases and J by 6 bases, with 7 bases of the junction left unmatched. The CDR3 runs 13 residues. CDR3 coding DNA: TGCAGTGCGAGCAGGGGGCGCGGTCAGCCCCAGCATTTT. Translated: CSASRGRGQPQHF.

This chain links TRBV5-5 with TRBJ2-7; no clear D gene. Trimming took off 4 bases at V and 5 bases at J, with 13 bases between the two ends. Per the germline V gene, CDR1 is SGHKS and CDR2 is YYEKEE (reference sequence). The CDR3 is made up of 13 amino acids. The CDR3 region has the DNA TGTGCCAGCAGCCGGGCCCCGAGGAACGAGCAGTACTTC. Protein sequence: CASSRAPRNEQYF.

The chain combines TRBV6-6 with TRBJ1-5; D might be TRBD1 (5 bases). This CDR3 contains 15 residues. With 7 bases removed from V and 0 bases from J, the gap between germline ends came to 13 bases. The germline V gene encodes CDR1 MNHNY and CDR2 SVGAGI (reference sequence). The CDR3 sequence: CASTTGLYSNQPQHF. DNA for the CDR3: TGTGCCAGCACAACAGGACTGTATAGCAATCAGCCCCAGCATTTT.

CDR3 in DNA: TGTGCCAGCAGTTTAGGGTCAGAAACCTTCTCCGGAAACACCATATATTTT. This codes for CASSLGSETFSGNTIYF. The V gene is TRBV12-3 or TRBV12-4, the J gene TRBJ1-3, with D unclear. This CDR3 is 17 amino acids long. With 1 base removed from V and 4 bases from J, the gap between germline ends came to 17 bases.

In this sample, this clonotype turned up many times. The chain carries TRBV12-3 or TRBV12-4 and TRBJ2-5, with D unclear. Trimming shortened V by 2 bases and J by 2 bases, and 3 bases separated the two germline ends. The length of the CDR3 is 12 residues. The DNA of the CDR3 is TGTGCCAGCAGTTTATGGCAAGAGACCCAGTACTTC. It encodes CASSLWQETQYF.

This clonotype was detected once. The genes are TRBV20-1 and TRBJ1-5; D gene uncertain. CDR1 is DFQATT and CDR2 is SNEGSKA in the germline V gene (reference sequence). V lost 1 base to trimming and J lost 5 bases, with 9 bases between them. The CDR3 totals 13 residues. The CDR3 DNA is TGCAGTGCTAGAGGGACGGAAGATCAGCCCCAGCATTTT. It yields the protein CSARGTEDQPQHF.

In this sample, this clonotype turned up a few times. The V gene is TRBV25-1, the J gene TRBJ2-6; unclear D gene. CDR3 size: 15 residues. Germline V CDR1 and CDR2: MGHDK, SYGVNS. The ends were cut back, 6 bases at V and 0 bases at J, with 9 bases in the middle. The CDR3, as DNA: TGTGCCAGCAGCCAACAAAGCTCTGGGGCCAACGTCCTGACTTTC. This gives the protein CASSQQSSGANVLTF.

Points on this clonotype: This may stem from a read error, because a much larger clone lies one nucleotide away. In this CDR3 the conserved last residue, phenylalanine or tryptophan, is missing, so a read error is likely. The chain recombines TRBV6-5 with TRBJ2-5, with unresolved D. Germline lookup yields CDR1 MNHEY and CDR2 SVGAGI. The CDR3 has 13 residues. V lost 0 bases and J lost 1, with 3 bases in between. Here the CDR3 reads CASSYSVQETQYL. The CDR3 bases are TGTGCCAGCAGTTACTCCGTCCAAGAGACCCAGTACTTG.

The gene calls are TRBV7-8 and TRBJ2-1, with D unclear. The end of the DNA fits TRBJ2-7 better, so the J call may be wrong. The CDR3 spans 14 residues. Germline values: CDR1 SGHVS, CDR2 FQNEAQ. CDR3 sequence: CASSLMSESYEQYF. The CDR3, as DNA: TGTGCCAGCAGCTTGATGTCGGAGTCCTACGAGCAGTACTTC.

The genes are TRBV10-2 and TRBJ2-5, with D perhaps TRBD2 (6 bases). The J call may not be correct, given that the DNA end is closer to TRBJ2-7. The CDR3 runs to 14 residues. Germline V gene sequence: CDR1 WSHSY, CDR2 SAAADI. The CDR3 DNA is TGCGCCAGCAGTGCGAGTAGCGGAAAATACGAGCAGTACTTC. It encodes CASSASSGKYEQYF.

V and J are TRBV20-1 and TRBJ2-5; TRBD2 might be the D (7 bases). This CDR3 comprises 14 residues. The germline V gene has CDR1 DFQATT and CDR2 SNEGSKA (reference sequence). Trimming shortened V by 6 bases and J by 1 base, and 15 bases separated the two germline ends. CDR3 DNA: TGCAGTGCAAAGGGGGGGAAAGCCCAAGAGACCCAGTACTTC. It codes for CSAKGGKAQETQYF.

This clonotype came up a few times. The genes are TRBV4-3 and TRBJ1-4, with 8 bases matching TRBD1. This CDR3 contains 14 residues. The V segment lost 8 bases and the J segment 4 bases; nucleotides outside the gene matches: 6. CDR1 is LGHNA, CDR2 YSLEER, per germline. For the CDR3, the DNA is TGCGCCAGCGGCCTGACAGGGGTTAATGAAAAACTGTTTTTT. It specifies CASGLTGVNEKLFF.

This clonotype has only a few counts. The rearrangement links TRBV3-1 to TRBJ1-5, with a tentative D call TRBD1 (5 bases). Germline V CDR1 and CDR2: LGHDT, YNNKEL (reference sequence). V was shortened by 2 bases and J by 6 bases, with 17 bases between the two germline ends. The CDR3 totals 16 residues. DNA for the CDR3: TGTGCCAGCAGCCAATCCTACTTTCAGGGCCGTCAGCCCCAGCATTTT. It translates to CASSQSYFQGRQPQHF.

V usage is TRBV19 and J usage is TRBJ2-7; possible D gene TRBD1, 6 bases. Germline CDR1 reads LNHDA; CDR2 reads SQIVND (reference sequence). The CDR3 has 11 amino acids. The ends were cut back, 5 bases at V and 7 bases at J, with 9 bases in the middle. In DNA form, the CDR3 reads TGTGCCAGTAGTCACGGGACAGAGCAGTACTTC. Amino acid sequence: CASSHGTEQYF.

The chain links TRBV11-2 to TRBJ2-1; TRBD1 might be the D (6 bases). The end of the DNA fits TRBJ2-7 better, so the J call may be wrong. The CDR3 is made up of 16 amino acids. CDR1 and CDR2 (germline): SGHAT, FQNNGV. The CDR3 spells CASSSTVRGPRGEQYF. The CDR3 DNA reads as TGTGCCAGCAGCTCCACGGTCAGGGGCCCAAGGGGGGAGCAGTACTTC.